This section outlines one T cell receptor beta chain sequence together with its context. The data were obtained in a study of blood T cell repertoires in COVID-19. Trimming left V 3 bases short and J 3 bases short, with 10 bases between. CDR3 length equals 14 residues. In germline, CDR1 is SGHVS, CDR2 FNYEAQ. Profiled with immunoSEQ multiplex PCR; TCRdb holds only in-frame clones, not every one. The sample includes a few hundred thousand clones, approximately 89% of them seen just once. This clonotype was obtained from a man in his forties in a cohort exposed to, infected with or recovered from COVID-19 (not recorded which). The sample taken for sequencing was PBMCs or T cells enriched from blood (not recorded which). V usage is TRBV7-6 and J usage is TRBJ2-3, with a tentative D call TRBD2 (6 bases). This CDR3 is CASSLAGKTDTQYF. The CDR3 bases are TGTGCCAGCAGCTTGGCGGGAAAAACAGATACGCAGTATTTT. The full variable domain, in which reference TRBV7-6 and TRBJ2-3 provide the parts outside the CDR3, is GAGVSQSPRYKVTKRGQDVALRCDPISGHVSLYWYRQALGQGPEFLTYFNYEAQQDKSGLPNDRFSAERPEGSISTLTIQRTEQRDSAMYRCASSLAGKTDTQYFGPGTRLTVL.